The T cell receptor (beta chain) under discussion was sequenced for a study of molecular identifiers for immune sequencing clone quantification (dated 2018 in TCRdb). With respect to the entire study: In a replicate experiment, RNA from roughly 21,000 or 96,000 naive CD8 T cells was split into five aliquots, four of which were sequenced. CD8 T cells were used in a methods study to benchmark molecular-identifier clustering-based TCR repertoire sequencing (MIDCIRS) and TCR RNA copy counting. Overall results and qualifications from the work: About three recovered TCR RNA copies per cell were obtained by modeling, versus about 10 by digital PCR, implying a capture efficiency of 30% to 35%. Spiked-in Jurkat TCR RNA (roughly 10 copies' worth), which is not part of the donor repertoire, was contained in the naive libraries. When barcode sub-clustering was not used, chimeric consensus sequences inflated TCR diversity, with chimeras reaching as high as 47%. Identical TCR molecules sharing a barcode could cause highly expanded clone sizes to be underestimated. In CMV-specific effector cells, over 98% of molecules were held by clones above 20 RNA copies, whereas under 1% of molecules were held by such clones in naive cells. Spiked-in Jurkat TCR RNA equivalent to a single cell was reported to be detectable even among more than 900,000 naive CD8 T cells.

Library method: PCR. The instrument was a NextSeq 500. Bulk TCR libraries were prepared as previously described, using TCR primers listed in Table S5. Purification of total RNA was performed with the Qiagen AllPrep DNA/RNA kit. Before analysis, reads from multiple sequencing runs of the same library were pooled. In the authors' own workflow: Reads were retained only if their TCR constant sequence matched exactly, and those retained reads were trimmed to 150 nt and grouped according to their 12-nt molecular barcodes. Reads in each barcode group were sub-clustered using a 15% Levenshtein threshold, and a quality-weighted consensus sequence was built for each RNA molecule. Non-functional sequences were excluded, and lower-count sequences lying one edit away from another sequence were also excluded. On the basis of fitting two negative binomial distributions, barcode sub-clusters with fewer than 20% of the maximum read count were discarded. The public reads were run again by TCRdb, first through fastp at Q25 and then through MiXCR, and only productive beta chains were kept. One record per CDR3 amino acid sequence lists the most common genes and DNA. V and J calls and clone size were set by TCRdb, not the authors. The sample table records more than 550,000 distinct CDR3 sequences; roughly 23% of these occur just once. The top ten clones comprise about 0.81% of the sample.

This clonotype was seen many times. Its antigen has not been determined. No qualities accompany the bases; no much larger clone lies one base away. Libraries of naive CD8 T cells were generated from roughly 20,000 to 1,000,000 sorted cells, with 10%, 30% or 50% of the purified RNA used. On a BD FACSAria II, naive CD8 T cells were FACS-sorted as CD8+CD4-CCR7+CD45RA+ and collected into RLT Plus buffer. Roughly nine TCR copies' worth of Jurkat RNA were spiked into roughly 19,000-1,000,000 naive CD8 T cell samples to test detection sensitivity. Enrichment of CD8 T cells was performed with RosetteSep CD8+ T Cell Enrichment Cocktail and Ficoll-Paque, after which ACK red cell lysis was carried out. The sequence was collected from a human donor in good health. Some libraries in this study had Jurkat cell RNA spiked in. Source material: naive CD8+ T cells from blood, with Jurkat cell RNA spiked in. What this sample's cell subset or site label stands for: FACS-sorted CD8+CD4-CCR7+CD45RA+ naive T cells.

DNA sequence: TGTGCCAGCAGCCCCCAGGACAGGGCGGTAGAGACCCAGTACTTC. It specifies CASSPQDRAVETQYF. The chain was built from TRBV6-5 and TRBJ2-5, with 8 middle bases fitting TRBD1. From the cysteine through the phenylalanine, the CDR3 covers 15 amino acids. CDR3 DNA only is kept here, 45 bases in frame from base 1. CDR1 is given as MNHEY and CDR2 as SVGAGI, both from the germline V gene. The junction shows trimming of 6 bases on V and 4 bases on J, and the gene matches do not reach 10 bases of it.